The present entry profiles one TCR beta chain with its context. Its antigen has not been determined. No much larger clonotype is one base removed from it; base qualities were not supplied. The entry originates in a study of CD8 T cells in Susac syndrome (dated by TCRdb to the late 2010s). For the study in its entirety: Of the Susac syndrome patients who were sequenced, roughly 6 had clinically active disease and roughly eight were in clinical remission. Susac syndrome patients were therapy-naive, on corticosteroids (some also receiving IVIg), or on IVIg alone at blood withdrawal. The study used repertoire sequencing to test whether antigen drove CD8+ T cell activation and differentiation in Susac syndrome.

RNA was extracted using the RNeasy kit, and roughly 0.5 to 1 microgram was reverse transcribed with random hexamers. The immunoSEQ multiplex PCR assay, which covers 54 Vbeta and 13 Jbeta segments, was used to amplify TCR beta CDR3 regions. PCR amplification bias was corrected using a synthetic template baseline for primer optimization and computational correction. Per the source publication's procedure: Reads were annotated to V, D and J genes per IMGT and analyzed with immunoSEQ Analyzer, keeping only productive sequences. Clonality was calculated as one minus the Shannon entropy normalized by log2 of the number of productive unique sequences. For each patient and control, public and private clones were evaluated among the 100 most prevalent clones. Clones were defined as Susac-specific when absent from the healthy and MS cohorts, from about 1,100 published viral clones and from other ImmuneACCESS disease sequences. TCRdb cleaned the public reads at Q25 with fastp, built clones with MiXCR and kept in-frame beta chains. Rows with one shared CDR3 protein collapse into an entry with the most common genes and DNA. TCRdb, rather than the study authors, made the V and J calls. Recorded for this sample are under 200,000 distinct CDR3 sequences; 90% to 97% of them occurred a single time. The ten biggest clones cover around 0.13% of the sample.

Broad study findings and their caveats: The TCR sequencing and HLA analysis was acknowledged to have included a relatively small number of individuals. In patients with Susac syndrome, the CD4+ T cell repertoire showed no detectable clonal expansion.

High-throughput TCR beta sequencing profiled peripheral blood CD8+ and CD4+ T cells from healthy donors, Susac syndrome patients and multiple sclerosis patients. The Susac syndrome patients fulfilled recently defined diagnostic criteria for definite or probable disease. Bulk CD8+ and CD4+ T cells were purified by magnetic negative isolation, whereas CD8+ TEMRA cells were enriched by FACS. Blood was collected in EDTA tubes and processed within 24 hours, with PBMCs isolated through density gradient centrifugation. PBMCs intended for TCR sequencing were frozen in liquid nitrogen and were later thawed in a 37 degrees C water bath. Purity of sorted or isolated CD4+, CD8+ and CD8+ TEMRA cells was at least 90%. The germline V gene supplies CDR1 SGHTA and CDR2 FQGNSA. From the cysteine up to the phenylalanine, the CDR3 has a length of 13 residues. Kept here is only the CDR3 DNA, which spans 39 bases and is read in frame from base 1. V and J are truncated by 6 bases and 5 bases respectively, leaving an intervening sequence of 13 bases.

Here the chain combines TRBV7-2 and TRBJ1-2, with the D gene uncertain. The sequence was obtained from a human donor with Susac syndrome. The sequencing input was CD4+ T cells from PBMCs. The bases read TGTGCCAGCAGACCCAGCCCCGTGTATGGCTACACCTTC. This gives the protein CASRPSPVYGYTF.